This TCR beta chain was recorded in a study of cytomegalovirus exposure and HLA in healthy donors. Germline lookup yields CDR1 LGHNT and CDR2 FRNRAP. The J segment lost 15 bases and the V segment lost 3 bases, leaving 13 bases of the junction unmatched. The CDR3 has 14 residues. Remarks on this clone: Its matching antigen is unknown.

Study-wide results and limits: CMV serostatus was the only immune exposure information that was available.

PCR primers comprised 60 Vbeta and 13 Jbeta primers. Some clones are missing from TCRdb's copy, which holds only in-frame ones; the method was immunoSEQ multiplex PCR. Here the sample spans some 120,000 clones, roughly 73% being singletons. The receptor was isolated from a woman under 40 in good health and CMV-seronegative. The specimen sequenced was PBMCs. This chain joins TRBV12-5 and TRBJ2-1; 8 bases fit TRBD1. The CDR3 loop reads CASGFPQGANSLFF. For the CDR3, the DNA is TGTGCTAGTGGTTTCCCCCAGGGGGCTAATAGTCTGTTCTTC.